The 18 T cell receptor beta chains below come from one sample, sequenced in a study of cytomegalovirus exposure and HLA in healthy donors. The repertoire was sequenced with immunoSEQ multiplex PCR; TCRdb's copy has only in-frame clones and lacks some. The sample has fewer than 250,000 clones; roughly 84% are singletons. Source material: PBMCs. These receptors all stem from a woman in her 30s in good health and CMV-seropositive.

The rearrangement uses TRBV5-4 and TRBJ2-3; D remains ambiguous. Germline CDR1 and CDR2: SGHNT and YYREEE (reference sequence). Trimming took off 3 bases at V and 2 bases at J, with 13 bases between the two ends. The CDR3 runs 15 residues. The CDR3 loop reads CASSSLVGYTDTQYF. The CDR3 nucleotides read TGTGCCAGCAGCTCCCTTGTGGGCTACACAGATACGCAGTATTTT.

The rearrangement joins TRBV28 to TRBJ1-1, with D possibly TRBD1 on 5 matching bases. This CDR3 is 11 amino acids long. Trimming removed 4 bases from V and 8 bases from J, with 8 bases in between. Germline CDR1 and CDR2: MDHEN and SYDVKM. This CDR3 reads CASSSRTEAFF. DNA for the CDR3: TGTGCCAGCAGTTCCCGGACAGAAGCTTTCTTT.

CDR3 DNA: TGTGCCAGCAGTCCCTCTTCCTACGACCCTAACTATGGCTACACCTTC. As protein: CASSPSSYDPNYGYTF. This rearrangement joins TRBV28 to TRBJ1-2; D ambiguous. Trimming took off 5 bases at V and 0 bases at J, with 16 bases between the two ends. Germline V gene data show CDR1 as MDHEN and CDR2 as SYDVKM. This CDR3 is 16 amino acids long.

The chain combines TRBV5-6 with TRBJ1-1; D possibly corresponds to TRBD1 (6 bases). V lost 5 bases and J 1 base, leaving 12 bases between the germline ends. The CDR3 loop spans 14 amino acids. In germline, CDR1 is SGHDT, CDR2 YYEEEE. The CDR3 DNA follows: TGTGCCAGCAGTTCGGGGGCCGGGAACACTGAAGCTTTCTTT. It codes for CASSSGAGNTEAFF.

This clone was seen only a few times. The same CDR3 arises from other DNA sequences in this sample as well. CDR3 protein: CASSLRGNYGYTF. The CDR3 coding sequence is TGTGCCAGCAGTTTAAGAGGGAACTATGGCTACACCTTC. The V gene is TRBV27, the J gene TRBJ1-2; D gene unclear. Germline-derived CDR1 and CDR2 are MNHEY and SMNVEV (reference sequence). The V end lost 2 bases, the J end lost 2 bases, and 6 bases lay between the germline ends. This CDR3 contains 13 residues.

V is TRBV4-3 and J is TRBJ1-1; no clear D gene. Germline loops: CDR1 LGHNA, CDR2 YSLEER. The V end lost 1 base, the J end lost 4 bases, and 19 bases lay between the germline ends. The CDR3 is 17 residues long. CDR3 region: CASSQATSISVGTEAFF. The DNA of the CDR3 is TGCGCCAGCAGCCAAGCGACAAGCATCTCAGTTGGCACTGAAGCTTTCTTT.

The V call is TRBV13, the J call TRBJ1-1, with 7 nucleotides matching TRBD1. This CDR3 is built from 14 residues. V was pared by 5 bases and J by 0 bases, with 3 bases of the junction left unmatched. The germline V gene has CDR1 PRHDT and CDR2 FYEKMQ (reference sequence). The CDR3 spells CASSEDRLNTEAFF. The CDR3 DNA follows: TGTGCCAGCAGCGAGGACAGGTTGAACACTGAAGCTTTCTTT.

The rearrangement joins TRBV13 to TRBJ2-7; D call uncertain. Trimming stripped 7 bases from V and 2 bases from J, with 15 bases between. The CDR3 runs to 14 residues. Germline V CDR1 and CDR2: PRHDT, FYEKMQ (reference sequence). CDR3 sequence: CASTFGTAAYEQYF. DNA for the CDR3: TGTGCCAGCACTTTCGGCACGGCAGCCTACGAGCAGTACTTC.

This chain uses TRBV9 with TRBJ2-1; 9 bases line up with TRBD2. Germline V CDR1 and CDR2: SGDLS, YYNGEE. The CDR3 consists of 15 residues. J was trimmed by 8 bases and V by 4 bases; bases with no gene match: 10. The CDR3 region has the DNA TGTGCCAGCAGCTCACAAGCGGGAGGAAATGATGAGCAGTTCTTC. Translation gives CASSSQAGGNDEQFF.

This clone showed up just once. This CDR3 is CAIRTSGSSPYEQYF. The CDR3 DNA reads as TGTGCCATAAGGACTAGCGGGAGTAGTCCCTACGAGCAGTACTTC. The chain joins TRBV10-3 to TRBJ2-7; TRBD2 agrees at 13 bases. V lost 9 bases to trimming and J lost 2 bases; unmatched junction nucleotides: 7. Germline V gene lookup returns CDR1 ENHRY and CDR2 SYGVKD. CDR3 length: 15 residues.

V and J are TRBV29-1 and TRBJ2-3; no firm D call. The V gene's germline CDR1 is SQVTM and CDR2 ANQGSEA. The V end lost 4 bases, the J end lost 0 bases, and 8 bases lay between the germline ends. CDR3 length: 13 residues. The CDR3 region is CSVVTLSTDTQYF. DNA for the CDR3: TGCAGCGTTGTCACTTTAAGCACAGATACGCAGTATTTT.

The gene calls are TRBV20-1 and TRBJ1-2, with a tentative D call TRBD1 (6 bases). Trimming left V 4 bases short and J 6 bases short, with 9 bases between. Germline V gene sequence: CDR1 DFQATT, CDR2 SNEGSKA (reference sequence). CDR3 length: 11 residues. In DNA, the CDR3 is TGCAGTGCTATAACAGGGCATGGCTACACCTTC. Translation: CSAITGHGYTF.

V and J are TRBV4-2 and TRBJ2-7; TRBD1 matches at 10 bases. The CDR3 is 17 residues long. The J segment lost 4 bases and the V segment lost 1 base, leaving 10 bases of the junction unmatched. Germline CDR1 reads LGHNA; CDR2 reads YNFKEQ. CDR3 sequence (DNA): TGTGCCAGCAGCCAAGTTAGTCTGACAGGGGGCCAGTACGAGCAGTACTTC. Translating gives CASSQVSLTGGQYEQYF.

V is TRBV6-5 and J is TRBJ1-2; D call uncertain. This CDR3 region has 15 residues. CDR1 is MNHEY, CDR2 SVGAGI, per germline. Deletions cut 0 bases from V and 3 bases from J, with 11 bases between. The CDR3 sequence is CASSYSSPRYYGYTF. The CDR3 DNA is TGTGCCAGCAGTTACTCATCCCCCCGTTACTATGGCTACACCTTC.

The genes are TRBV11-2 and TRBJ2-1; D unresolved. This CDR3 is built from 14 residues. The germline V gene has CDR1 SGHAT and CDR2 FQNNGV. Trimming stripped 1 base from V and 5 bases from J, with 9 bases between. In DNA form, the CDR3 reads TGTGCCAGCAGCTTAGCCTCCTTTGACAATGAGCAGTTCTTC. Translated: CASSLASFDNEQFF.

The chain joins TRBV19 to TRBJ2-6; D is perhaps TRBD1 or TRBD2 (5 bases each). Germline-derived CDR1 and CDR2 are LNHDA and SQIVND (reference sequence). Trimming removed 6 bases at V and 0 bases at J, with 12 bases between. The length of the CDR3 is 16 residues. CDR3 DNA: TGTGCCAGTAGCGGGGACGGTTACTCTGGGGCCAACGTCCTGACTTTC. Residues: CASSGDGYSGANVLTF.

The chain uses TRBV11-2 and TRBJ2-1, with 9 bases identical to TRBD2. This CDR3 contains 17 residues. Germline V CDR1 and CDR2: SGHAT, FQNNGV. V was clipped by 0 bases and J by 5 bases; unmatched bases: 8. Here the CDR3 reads CASSLEGPSGVNNEQFF. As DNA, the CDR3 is TGTGCCAGCAGCTTAGAAGGGCCTAGCGGGGTTAACAATGAGCAGTTCTTC.

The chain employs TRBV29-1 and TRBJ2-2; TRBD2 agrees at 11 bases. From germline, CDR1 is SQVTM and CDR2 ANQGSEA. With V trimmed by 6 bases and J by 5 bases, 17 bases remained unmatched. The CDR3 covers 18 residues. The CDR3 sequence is CSVPRRTSGSGWTGELFF. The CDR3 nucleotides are TGCAGCGTCCCGAGGCGTACTAGCGGGAGTGGGTGGACCGGGGAGCTGTTTTTT.